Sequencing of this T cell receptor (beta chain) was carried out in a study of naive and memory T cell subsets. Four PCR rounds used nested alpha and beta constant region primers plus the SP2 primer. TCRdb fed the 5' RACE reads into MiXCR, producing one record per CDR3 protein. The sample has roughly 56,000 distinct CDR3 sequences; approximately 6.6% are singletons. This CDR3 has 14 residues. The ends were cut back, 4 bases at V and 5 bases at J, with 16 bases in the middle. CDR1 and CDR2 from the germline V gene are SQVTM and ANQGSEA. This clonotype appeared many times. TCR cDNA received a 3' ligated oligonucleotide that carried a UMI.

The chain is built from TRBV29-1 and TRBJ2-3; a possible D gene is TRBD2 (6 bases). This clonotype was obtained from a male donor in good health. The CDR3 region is CSVGRGLIQDTQYF. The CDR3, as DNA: TGCAGCGTTGGACGGGGGTTAATTCAAGATACGCAGTATTTT.